Listed below are T cell receptor beta chains from one sample, sequenced in a study of shared clonotypes between healthy human individuals. Measured with immunoSEQ multiplex PCR; TCRdb has only the in-frame clones, and not every one. The sample includes about 680,000 clones, around three quarters of them seen just once. The specimen sequenced was memory CD4+ T cells sorted from blood. These receptors were obtained from a woman in her thirties in good health. Both conserved end residues are part of each CDR3. Fields, in order: clone size, J gene, D gene, V gene, CDR3 DNA, CDR3 protein. D genes are given only for firm matches. Where a row states a size, it is once, few, many or the class of an expanded clone; other rows omit it.

clone size: few; J gene: TRBJ2-3; D gene: NA; V gene: TRBV11-2; CDR3 DNA: TGTGCCAGCAGCCACCATGGGTCCGACACAGATACGCAGTATTTT; CDR3 protein: CASSHHGSDTDTQYF
clone size: NA; J gene: TRBJ2-6; D gene: NA; V gene: TRBV27; CDR3 DNA: TGTGCCAGCAGTTACACGGGGCCTGGGGCCAACGTCCTGACTTTC; CDR3 protein: CASSYTGPGANVLTF
clone size: NA; J gene: TRBJ1-3; D gene: NA; V gene: TRBV5-5; CDR3 DNA: TGTGCCAGCAGCCTCTGGGGGGCTGGAAACACCATATATTTT; CDR3 protein: CASSLWGAGNTIYF
clone size: NA; J gene: TRBJ2-7; D gene: NA; V gene: TRBV5-5; CDR3 DNA: TGTGCCAGCAGCTTTCGAAGCGAGCAGTACTTC; CDR3 protein: CASSFRSEQYF
clone size: once; J gene: TRBJ1-5; D gene: TRBD1; V gene: TRBV7-8; CDR3 DNA: TGTGCCAGCAGCATGACAGGGGTGGGCCAGCCCCAGCATTTT; CDR3 protein: CASSMTGVGQPQHF
clone size: few; J gene: TRBJ2-1; D gene: TRBD2; V gene: TRBV5-1; CDR3 DNA: TGCGCCAGCAGCGCCGGAGCTAGCGGGAGACGGGGCGATGAGCAGTTCTTC; CDR3 protein: CASSAGASGRRGDEQFF
clone size: many; J gene: TRBJ2-5; D gene: NA; V gene: TRBV18; CDR3 DNA: TGTGCCAGCTCACAGTCTCTAGGGGCCGAGACCCAGTACTTC; CDR3 protein: CASSQSLGAETQYF
clone size: few; J gene: TRBJ2-6; D gene: NA; V gene: TRBV5-1; CDR3 DNA: TGCGCCAGCAGCTTCGAGACTTCGGGTTCTGGGGCCAACGTCCTGACTTTC; CDR3 protein: CASSFETSGSGANVLTF
clone size: NA; J gene: TRBJ1-1; D gene: NA; V gene: TRBV7-7; CDR3 DNA: TGTGCCAGCAGCTTATCCGAGGGCACTGAAGCTTTCTTT; CDR3 protein: CASSLSEGTEAFF
clone size: few; J gene: TRBJ1-3; D gene: NA; V gene: TRBV25-1; CDR3 DNA: TGTGCCAGCAGTGGGCTGGGGACTGGAAACACCATATATTTT; CDR3 protein: CASSGLGTGNTIYF
clone size: NA; J gene: TRBJ2-7; D gene: TRBD2; V gene: TRBV28; CDR3 DNA: TGTGCCAGCAGTTTTCCGAACCCCGGGACTACTTCCTACGAGCAGTACTTC; CDR3 protein: CASSFPNPGTTSYEQYF
clone size: NA; J gene: TRBJ2-7; D gene: TRBD2; V gene: TRBV9; CDR3 DNA: TGTGCCAGCAGCTCCGGGACTAGGCCCTACGAGCAGTACTTC; CDR3 protein: CASSSGTRPYEQYF
clone size: NA; J gene: TRBJ1-1; D gene: TRBD1; V gene: TRBV5-6; CDR3 DNA: TGTGCCAGCAGCTTGGCCGCGGGACAGGGGAACACTGAAGCTTTCTTT; CDR3 protein: CASSLAAGQGNTEAFF
clone size: NA; J gene: TRBJ1-4; D gene: NA; V gene: TRBV19; CDR3 DNA: TGTGCCAGTTCTTACAACCGACATCGTAATGAAAAACTGTTTTTT; CDR3 protein: CASSYNRHRNEKLFF
clone size: NA; J gene: TRBJ2-3; D gene: TRBD2; V gene: TRBV6-1; CDR3 DNA: TGTGCCAGCAGTGATCTAGCGGGGACCACAGATACGCAGTATTTT; CDR3 protein: CASSDLAGTTDTQYF
clone size: NA; J gene: TRBJ1-1; D gene: TRBD1; V gene: TRBV6-4; CDR3 DNA: TGTGCCAGCAGTGAAACCGGACAGGGCATCACTGAAGCTTTCTTT; CDR3 protein: CASSETGQGITEAFF